The 26 T cell receptor beta chains below come from one sample, sequenced in a study of human CD4 T cells and Enterobacteriaceae (dated by TCRdb to 2018 to 2021). On a FACSAria III, memory CD4+ T cells were FACS-sorted to over 98% purity, defined as all CD4+ cells except CD45RA+CCR7+CD95- naive cells. The library was obtained by the immunoSEQ multiplex PCR assay. The clones in this table, taken by TCRdb from immuneACCESS, are in-frame only. Not every clone is retained; where verified, under half of the shortfall comes from an unresolved V gene, and the cause of the rest is unknown. The sample table contains tens of thousands of clones; only one count was recorded for roughly four fifths of them. The ten largest make up roughly 1.8% of the sample. The source material was memory CD4+ T cells from blood. The sample's cell subset or site, from its label and the paper: total memory CD4 T cells sorted directly ex vivo, unstimulated. Source of these receptors: a human donor in good health.

V is TRBV2 and J is TRBJ2-7, with 10 positions matching TRBD2. After removal of 6 bases from V and 1 base from J, the junction contained 3 bases not matched to a gene. CDR3 length: 14 amino acids. Germline V gene lookup returns CDR1 SNHLY and CDR2 FYNNEI. CDR3: CASSLAGVSYEQYF. CDR3 in DNA: TGTGCCAGCAGCCTAGCGGGAGTGTCCTACGAGCAGTACTTC.

The gene calls are TRBV7-2 and TRBJ2-7; 11 bases align to TRBD1. The CDR3 loop spans 14 amino acids. The germline V gene has CDR1 SGHTA and CDR2 FQGNSA. V shed 4 bases, J shed 6 bases, and the junction held 5 bases outside the gene matches. CDR3 in amino acids: CASSSTGTGGEQYF. The DNA for the CDR3 is TGTGCCAGCAGCTCAACCGGGACAGGGGGCGAGCAGTACTTC.

V is TRBV27 and J is TRBJ2-7, with D hard to call. The CDR3 covers 15 residues. Trimming left V 6 bases short and J 5 bases short, with 20 bases between. The germline CDR1 and CDR2 sequences are MNHEY and SMNVEV (reference sequence). CDR3 bases: TGTGCCAGCAGAATTCCCCGCGAGCACTCGGACGAGCAGTACTTC. It yields the protein CASRIPREHSDEQYF.

CDR3 loop: CASSGQGNEQFF. The CDR3 DNA sequence: TGTGCCAGCAGCGGGCAGGGTAATGAGCAGTTCTTC. The chain combines TRBV11-3 with TRBJ2-1, with a possible D match to TRBD1 (5 bases). Germline values: CDR1 SGHNT, CDR2 YENEEA. The CDR3 is made up of 12 amino acids. The V gene lost 5 bases and the J gene lost 7 bases, with 9 bases spanning the gap.

This sequence joins TRBV19 and TRBJ2-7; 7 bases agree with TRBD2. The CDR3 spans 16 residues. The junction had 14 bases not matched to a gene; V was cut back by 4 bases and J by 5 bases. Germline V gene data show CDR1 as LNHDA and CDR2 as SQIVND (reference sequence). This chain's CDR3 is CASSTRDYAKAHEQYF. The DNA of the CDR3 is TGTGCCAGTAGTACCCGGGACTACGCAAAGGCTCACGAGCAGTACTTC.

CDR3 in DNA: TGTGCCAGCAGCGTTGGGTTCAAAGGTTCAAGTCGGGCCAACGTCCTGACTTTC. Amino acid sequence: CASSVGFKGSSRANVLTF. V gene TRBV4-2 combines with J gene TRBJ2-6; D uncertain. Per the germline V gene, CDR1 is LGHNA and CDR2 is YNFKEQ. Trimming cost V 5 bases and J 5 bases, with 22 bases left between them. This CDR3 is built from 18 residues.

J is TRBJ1-2 and V is TRBV23-1, with D maybe TRBD1 (5 bases). TRBV23-1 is identified as an open reading frame with a role that is uncertain. This CDR3 region has 16 residues. V was cut by 2 bases and J by 5 bases, with 18 bases left in between. Written as DNA, the CDR3 is TGCGCCAGCAGTCAACCGGACACTGGGACTGATTATGGCTACACCTTC. Residues: CASSQPDTGTDYGYTF.

The rearrangement links TRBV5-1 to TRBJ2-1; 7 bases line up with TRBD2. CDR1 and CDR2 (germline): SGHRS, YFSETQ. CDR3 size: 14 residues. The trim removed 4 bases at V and 8 bases at J, leaving 9 bases unmatched. DNA for the CDR3: TGCGCCAGCAGCCCCTCTCAGGCGGGAGATGAGCAGTTCTTC. As protein: CASSPSQAGDEQFF.

The chain has TRBV19 and TRBJ1-5; D unclear. The V end lost 2 bases, the J end lost 2 bases, and 4 bases lay between the germline ends. The CDR3 spans 13 residues. Per germline, CDR1 LNHDA and CDR2 SQIVND (reference sequence). For the CDR3, the DNA is TGTGCCAGTAGTATACGGGGCAATCAGCCCCAGCATTTT. This gives the protein CASSIRGNQPQHF.

V is TRBV29-1 and J is TRBJ2-1; D not resolved. Trimming took 0 bases from V and 10 from J, leaving 10 bases between them. Germline values: CDR1 SQVTM, CDR2 ANQGSEA. This CDR3 is 12 amino acids long. The CDR3, as DNA: TGCAGCGTTGAAGATCGTAGTTCCGAGCAGTTCTTC. Translation gives CSVEDRSSEQFF.

This chain connects TRBV11-2 to TRBJ2-3; no clear D. CDR3 length: 16 amino acids. Between the trimmed V and J ends, which lost 5 bases and 0 bases, there was a span of 15 bases. Germline V gene data show CDR1 as SGHAT and CDR2 as FQNNGV. CDR3 nucleotides: TGTGCCAGCAGCGACCAAACTATCCCTAGCACAGATACGCAGTATTTT. Translating it yields CASSDQTIPSTDTQYF. Complete variable domain (other parts from reference TRBV11-2 and TRBJ2-3): EAGVAQSPRYKIIEKRQSVAFWCNPISGHATLYWYQQILGQGPKLLIQFQNNGVVDDSQLPKDRFSAERLKGVDSTLKIQPAKLEDSAVYLCASSDQTIPSTDTQYFGPGTRLTVL.

This chain uses TRBV6-1 with TRBJ2-7, with 11 bases lining up with TRBD1. The germline CDR1 and CDR2 sequences are MNHNS and SASEGT. This CDR3 spans 15 amino acids. V shed 6 bases, J shed 2 bases, and the junction held 6 bases outside the gene matches. The DNA for the CDR3 is TGTGCCAGCAGAACTGAGGGACAGGGGGCCTACGAGCAGTACTTC. As protein: CASRTEGQGAYEQYF.

In its sample, this clone was seen a few times. V and J are TRBV28 and TRBJ2-5, with TRBD2 matching 7 bases. J lost 4 bases, V lost 5 bases, and 10 bases had no gene match. CDR3 length: 15 amino acids. Germline CDR1 is MDHEN and CDR2 is SYDVKM. CDR3 DNA sequence: TGTGCCAGCAGTAACACGGGGGGAGGAGGAGAGACCCAGTACTTC. It encodes CASSNTGGGGETQYF.

This sequence joins TRBV7-2 and TRBJ1-5; no definite D call. In germline, CDR1 is SGHTA, CDR2 FQGNSA. The length of the CDR3 is 14 residues. V was pared by 2 bases and J by 3 bases, with 8 bases between. The CDR3 is CASSLNGNNQPQHF. The CDR3 bases are TGTGCCAGCAGCTTAAACGGAAACAATCAGCCCCAGCATTTT.

V usage is TRBV9 and J usage is TRBJ2-2; 7 bases are a match to TRBD2. V gave up 7 bases and J gave up 3 bases; unmatched junction bases: 12. CDR3 size: 16 residues. CDR1 SGDLS and CDR2 YYNGEE come from the germline V gene. In DNA form, the CDR3 reads TGTGCCAGCGGGAATCCGGGACTAACAGACACCGGGGAGCTGTTTTTT. The encoded protein is CASGNPGLTDTGELFF.

There are a few counts of this clone. V usage is TRBV10-2 and J usage is TRBJ1-5; D may be TRBD1 (5 bases). Trimming took off 7 bases at V and 2 bases at J, with 18 bases between the two ends. The CDR3 runs to 16 residues. The germline V gene encodes CDR1 WSHSY and CDR2 SAAADI. The CDR3 bases are TGCGCCAGCAAAGAGGGAGGGGAATGGGGCAATCAGCCCCAGCATTTT. Translation: CASKEGGEWGNQPQHF.

DNA of the CDR3: TGTGCCAGTAGTAGCCCCTGGGACGTCCATCGGGCGGGAGCCGTTCCAGATACGCAGTATTTT. It specifies CASSSPWDVHRAGAVPDTQYF. This chain connects TRBV19 to TRBJ2-3; 7 nucleotides line up with TRBD2. CDR3 size: 21 residues. Germline V CDR1 and CDR2: LNHDA, SQIVND (reference sequence). J lost 4 bases, V lost 4 bases, and 26 bases had no gene match.

V and J are TRBV9 and TRBJ2-7; possible D gene TRBD1, 5 bases. CDR1 and CDR2 from the germline V gene are SGDLS and YYNGEE. V lost 3 bases to trimming and J lost 12 bases, with 19 bases between them. The CDR3 sequence is 13 residues long. The CDR3 sequence: CASSGNPTGPLYF. The CDR3, as DNA: TGTGCCAGCAGCGGAAACCCAACAGGTCCCCTGTACTTC.

This chain links TRBV11-2 with TRBJ2-1; 14 bases are a match to TRBD2. This CDR3 is 15 amino acids long. V was clipped by 5 bases and J by 6 bases; unmatched bases: 3. Per germline, CDR1 SGHAT and CDR2 FQNNGV. The DNA for the CDR3 is TGTGCCAGCAGCCTGGGGACTAGCGGGAGCAATGAGCAGTTCTTC. It encodes CASSLGTSGSNEQFF.

This chain connects TRBV18 to TRBJ2-1; TRBD1 is a possible D gene (6 bases). This CDR3 is built from 14 residues. Trimming stripped 3 bases from V and 4 bases from J, with 10 bases between. Germline assignment: CDR1 KGHSH and CDR2 LQKENI. In DNA form, the CDR3 reads TGTGCCAGCTCACCGGACAGAATGTACAATGAGCAGTTCTTC. Translating gives CASSPDRMYNEQFF.

This chain links TRBV7-2 with TRBJ2-1, with 7 bases identical to TRBD2. This CDR3 has 14 amino acids. V lost 8 bases to trimming and J lost 4 bases; unmatched junction nucleotides: 8. Looked up from germline, CDR1 is SGHTA and CDR2 is FQGNSA. The CDR3 nucleotides read TGTGCCAGCTCGAAGGCTAGCGGTTACAATGAGCAGTTCTTC. Translation gives CASSKASGYNEQFF.

This clone was found once. The chain recombines TRBV18 with TRBJ2-7; D gene uncertain. CDR1 is KGHSH and CDR2 is LQKENI in the germline V gene. The germline V and J ends were trimmed by 2 bases and 6 bases, with 14 bases remaining between them. The CDR3 totals 14 residues. CDR3: CASSPSEQSSEQYF. In nucleotides, the CDR3 is TGTGCCAGCTCACCATCGGAGCAAAGCTCCGAGCAGTACTTC.

The chain is built from TRBV11-2 and TRBJ1-5; no clear D gene. The CDR3 sequence is 15 residues long. The V and J ends lost 1 base and 0 bases respectively, with 7 bases between them. Germline V CDR1 and CDR2: SGHAT, FQNNGV. The CDR3 nucleotides are TGTGCCAGCAGCTTAGGGCACTATAGCAATCAGCCCCAGCATTTT. Residues: CASSLGHYSNQPQHF.

The rearrangement uses TRBV11-3 and TRBJ2-7, with D possibly being TRBD2 (6 bases). CDR1 and CDR2 from the germline V gene are SGHNT and YENEEA. The CDR3 has 14 residues. Between the trimmed V and J ends, which lost 1 base and 6 bases, there was a span of 13 bases. CDR3 sequence reads: CASSLGEATGEQYF. The CDR3 DNA follows: TGTGCCAGCAGCTTAGGGGAGGCCACTGGCGAGCAGTACTTC.

J is TRBJ2-3 and V is TRBV6-1; D may be TRBD2 (5 bases). CDR1 is MNHNS and CDR2 is SASEGT in the germline V gene. The V end lost 3 bases, the J end lost 0 bases, and 13 bases lay between the germline ends. The CDR3 length is 16 residues. Written as DNA, the CDR3 is TGTGCCAGCAGTGAGAGGCGGGCGACTAGCACAGATACGCAGTATTTT. It translates to CASSERRATSTDTQYF.

V and J are TRBV19 and TRBJ2-6; TRBD1 matches 10 bases. The CDR3 is made up of 18 amino acids. CDR1 and CDR2 (germline): LNHDA, SQIVND (reference sequence). With V trimmed by 8 bases and J by 0 bases, 10 bases remained unmatched. The chain's CDR3 is CASDPGQGTSSGANVLTF. DNA for the CDR3: TGTGCCAGTGATCCGGGACAGGGGACTAGCTCTGGGGCCAACGTCCTGACTTTC.